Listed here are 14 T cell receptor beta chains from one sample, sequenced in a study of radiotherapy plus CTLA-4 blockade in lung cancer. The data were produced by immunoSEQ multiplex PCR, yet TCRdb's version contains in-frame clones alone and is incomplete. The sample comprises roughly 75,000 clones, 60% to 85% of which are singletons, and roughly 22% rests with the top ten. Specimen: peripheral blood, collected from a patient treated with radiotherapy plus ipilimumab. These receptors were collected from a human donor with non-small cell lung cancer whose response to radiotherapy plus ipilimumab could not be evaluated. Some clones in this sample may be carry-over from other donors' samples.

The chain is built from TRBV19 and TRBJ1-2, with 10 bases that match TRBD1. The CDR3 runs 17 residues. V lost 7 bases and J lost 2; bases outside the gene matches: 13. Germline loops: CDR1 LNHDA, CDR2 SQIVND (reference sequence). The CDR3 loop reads CASMGSGRTGGNYGYTF. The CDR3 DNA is TGTGCCAGTATGGGATCAGGAAGGACAGGGGGGAACTATGGCTACACCTTC.

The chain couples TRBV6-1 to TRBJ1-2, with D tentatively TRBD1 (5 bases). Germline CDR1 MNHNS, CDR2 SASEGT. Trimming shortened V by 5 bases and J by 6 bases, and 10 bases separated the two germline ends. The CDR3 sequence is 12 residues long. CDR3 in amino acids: CASSSQGNGYTF. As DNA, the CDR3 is TGTGCCAGCAGTTCGCAGGGAAATGGCTACACCTTC.

Here the CDR3 DNA reads TGCGCCAGCAGCTTGGCCCTCCCCTCCTACAATGAGCAGTTCTTC. Protein: CASSLALPSYNEQFF. The chain employs TRBV5-1 and TRBJ2-1; D uncertain. CDR1 SGHRS and CDR2 YFSETQ come from the germline V gene. Trimming cost V 0 bases and J 0 bases, with 7 bases left between them. The CDR3 loop spans 15 amino acids.

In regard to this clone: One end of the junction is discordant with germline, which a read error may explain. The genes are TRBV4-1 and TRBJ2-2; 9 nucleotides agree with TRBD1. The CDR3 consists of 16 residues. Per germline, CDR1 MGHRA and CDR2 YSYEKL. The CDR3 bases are TGCGCCAGCACCCAAAGGGGACAGGGGAACACCGGGGAGCTGTTTTTT. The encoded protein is CASTQRGQGNTGELFF.

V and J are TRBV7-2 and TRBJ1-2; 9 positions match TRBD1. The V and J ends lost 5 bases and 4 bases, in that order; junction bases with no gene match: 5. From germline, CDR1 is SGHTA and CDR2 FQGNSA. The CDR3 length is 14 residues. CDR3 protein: CASSLGQGLYGYTF. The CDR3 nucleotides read TGTGCCAGCAGCCTGGGACAGGGTCTCTATGGCTACACCTTC.

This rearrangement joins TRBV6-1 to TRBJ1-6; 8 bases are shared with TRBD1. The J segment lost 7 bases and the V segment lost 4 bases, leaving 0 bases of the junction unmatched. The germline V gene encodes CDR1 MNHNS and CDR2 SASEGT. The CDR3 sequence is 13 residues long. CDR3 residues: CASSGTGNSPLHF. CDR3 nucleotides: TGTGCCAGCAGTGGGACAGGGAATTCACCCCTCCACTTT.

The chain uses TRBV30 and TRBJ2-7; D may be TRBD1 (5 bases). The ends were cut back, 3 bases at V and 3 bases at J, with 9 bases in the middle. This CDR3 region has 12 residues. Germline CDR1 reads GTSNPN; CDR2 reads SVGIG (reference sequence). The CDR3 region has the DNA TGTGCCTGGAGGGACCAGGGCTACGAGCAGTACTTC. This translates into CAWRDQGYEQYF.

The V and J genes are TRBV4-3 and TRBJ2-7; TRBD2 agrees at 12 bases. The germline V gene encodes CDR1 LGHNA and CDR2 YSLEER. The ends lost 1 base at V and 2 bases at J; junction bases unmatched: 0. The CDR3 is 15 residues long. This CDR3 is CASSQGTSGAYEQYF. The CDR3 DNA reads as TGCGCCAGCAGCCAAGGGACTAGCGGGGCCTACGAGCAGTACTTC.

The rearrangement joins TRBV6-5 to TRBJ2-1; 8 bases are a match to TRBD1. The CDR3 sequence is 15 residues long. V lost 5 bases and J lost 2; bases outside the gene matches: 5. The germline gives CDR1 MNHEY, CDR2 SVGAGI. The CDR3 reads CASSPGQGTYNEQFF. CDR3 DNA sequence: TGTGCCAGCAGTCCTGGACAGGGAACCTACAATGAGCAGTTCTTC.

The CDR3 protein is CASKSPGLGTGELFF. The CDR3 DNA is TGCGCCAGCAAGTCCCCGGGACTCGGCACCGGGGAGCTGTTTTTT. The chain couples TRBV5-1 to TRBJ2-2, with a tentative D call TRBD2 (6 bases). The CDR3 spans 15 residues. The V and J ends lost 6 bases and 4 bases respectively, with 16 bases between them. Germline-derived CDR1 and CDR2 are SGHRS and YFSETQ.

Written as DNA, the CDR3 is TGTGCCAGCAGGGTGGGGGGTCCATACAATGAGCAGTTCTTC. Amino acids: CASRVGGPYNEQFF. The chain uses TRBV2 and TRBJ2-1, with D possibly being TRBD2 (6 bases). The CDR3 totals 14 residues. Trimming took 6 bases from V and 4 from J, leaving 13 bases between them. Germline CDR1 is SNHLY and CDR2 is FYNNEI. The full variable domain, rest sourced from reference TRBV2 and TRBJ2-1, is EPEVTQTPSHQVTQMGQEVILRCVPISNHLYFYWYRQILGQKVEFLVSFYNNEISEKSEIFDDQFSVERPDGSNFTLKIRSTKLEDSAMYFCASRVGGPYNEQFFGPGTRLTVL.

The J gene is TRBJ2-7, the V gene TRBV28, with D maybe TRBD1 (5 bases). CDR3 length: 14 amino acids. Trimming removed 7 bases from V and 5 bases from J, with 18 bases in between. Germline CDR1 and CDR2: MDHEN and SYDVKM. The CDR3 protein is CASNDANGANEQYF. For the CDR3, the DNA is TGTGCCAGCAACGACGCGAATGGGGCAAACGAGCAGTACTTC.

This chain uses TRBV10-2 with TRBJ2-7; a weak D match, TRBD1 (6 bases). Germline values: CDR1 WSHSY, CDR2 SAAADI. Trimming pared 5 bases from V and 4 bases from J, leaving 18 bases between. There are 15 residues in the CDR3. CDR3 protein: CASSRQGPIGYEQYF. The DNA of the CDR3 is TGCGCCAGCAGTCGGCAGGGGCCGATCGGATACGAGCAGTACTTC.

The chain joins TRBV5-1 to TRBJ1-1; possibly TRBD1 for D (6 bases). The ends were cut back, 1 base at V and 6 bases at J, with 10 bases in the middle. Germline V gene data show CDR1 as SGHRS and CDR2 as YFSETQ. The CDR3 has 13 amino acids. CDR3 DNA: TGCGCCAGCAGCTTGAGCAGGGGCGCTGAAGCTTTCTTT. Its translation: CASSLSRGAEAFF.